Included here is one TCR beta chain sequence, with context. Its antigen is not known. The CDR3 sequence is 14 residues long. CDR1 and CDR2 (germline): SEHNR, FQNEAQ (reference sequence). V was clipped by 5 bases and J by 7 bases; unmatched bases: 7. The sample belongs to a study of T cell responses to AZD1222 COVID-19 vaccine. Study-wide points: Spike-specific TCR breadth and depth both grew after two AZD1222 doses. Dominant CD4 TCR responses targeted spike regions 160-218 and 743-854. Among AZD1222 vaccinees, only five to seven were seropositive at baseline.

Clones were read by immunoSEQ multiplex PCR, and TCRdb kept only the in-frame ones, dropping some. The table includes 80,000 or so clones, 87% detected once. The receptor's source is an adult in good health. Source: peripheral blood, taken on day 0 of AZD1222 vaccination. The V call is TRBV7-9, the J call TRBJ1-4, with TRBD1 matching over 7 bases. The CDR3 DNA reads TGTGCCAGCAGCCCTGGACAGGACTTTGAAAAACTGTTTTTT. It specifies CASSPGQDFEKLFF.